The T cell receptor (beta chain) under discussion was sequenced for a study of T cells in Graves' hyperthyroidism and ophthalmopathy. Notes on the study in general: The blood repertoire included most of the expanded thyroid clonotypes above 0.001.

This clonotype was detected ten times or more. Its antigen is not identified. TCR beta CDR3 sequences were amplified from RNA transcripts. The HTBI primer set was used in a first-round RT-PCR of the TCR CDR3. TCRdb reprocessed the multiplex PCR reads with MiXCR, giving one entry per CDR3 protein. This repertoire shows around 800,000 distinct CDR3 sequences, more than 30% found once; its top ten account for approximately 10%. The junction had 5 bases not matched to a gene; V was cut back by 7 bases and J by 6 bases. CDR3 length: 13 amino acids. The chain has TRBV12-3 or TRBV12-4 and TRBJ1-5; TRBD1 agrees at 8 bases. The sample comprised blood. The sequence was collected from a man between 18 and 29 years old with Graves' hyperthyroidism. In nucleotides, the CDR3 is TGTGCCAGCACTACGACAGGGGCTCAGCCCCAGCATTTT. Encoded protein: CASTTTGAQPQHF.